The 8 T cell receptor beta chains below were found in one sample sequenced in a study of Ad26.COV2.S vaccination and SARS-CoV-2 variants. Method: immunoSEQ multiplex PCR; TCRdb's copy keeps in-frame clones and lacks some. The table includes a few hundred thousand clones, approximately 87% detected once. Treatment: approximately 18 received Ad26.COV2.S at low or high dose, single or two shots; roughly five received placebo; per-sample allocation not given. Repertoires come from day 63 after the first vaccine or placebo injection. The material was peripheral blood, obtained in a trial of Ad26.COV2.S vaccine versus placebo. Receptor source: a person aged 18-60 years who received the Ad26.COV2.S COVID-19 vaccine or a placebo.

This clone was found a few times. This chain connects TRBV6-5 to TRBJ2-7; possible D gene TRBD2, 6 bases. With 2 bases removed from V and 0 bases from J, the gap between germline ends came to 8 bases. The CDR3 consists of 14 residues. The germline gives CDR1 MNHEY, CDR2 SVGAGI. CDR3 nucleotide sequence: TGTGCCAGCAGTTACGCGGAGGGCTCCTACGAGCAGTACTTC. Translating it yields CASSYAEGSYEQYF.

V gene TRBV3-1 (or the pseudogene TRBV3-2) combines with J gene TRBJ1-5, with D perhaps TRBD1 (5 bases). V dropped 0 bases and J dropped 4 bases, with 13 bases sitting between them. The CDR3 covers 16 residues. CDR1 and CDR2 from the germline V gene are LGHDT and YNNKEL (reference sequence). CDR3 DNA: TGTGCCAGCAGCCAAGATATGGGGGGGAGAAATCAGCCCCAGCATTTT. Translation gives CASSQDMGGRNQPQHF.

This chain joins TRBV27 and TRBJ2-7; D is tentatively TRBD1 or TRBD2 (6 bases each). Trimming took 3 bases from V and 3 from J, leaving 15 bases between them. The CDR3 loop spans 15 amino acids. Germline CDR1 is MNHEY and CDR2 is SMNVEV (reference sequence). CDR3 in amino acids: CASSLTAGDFYEQYF. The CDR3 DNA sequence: TGTGCCAGCAGTTTGACGGCAGGGGACTTCTACGAGCAGTACTTC.

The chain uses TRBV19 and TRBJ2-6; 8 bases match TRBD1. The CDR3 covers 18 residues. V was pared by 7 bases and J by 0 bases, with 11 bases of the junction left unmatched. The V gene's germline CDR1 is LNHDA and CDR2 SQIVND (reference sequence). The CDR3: CASTQDRDRASGANVLTF. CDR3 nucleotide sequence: TGTGCCAGTACCCAGGACAGGGACCGAGCCTCTGGGGCCAACGTCCTGACTTTC. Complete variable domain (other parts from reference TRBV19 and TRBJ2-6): DGGITQSPKYLFRKEGQNVTLSCEQNLNHDAMYWYRQDPGQGLRLIYYSQIVNDFQKGDIAEGYSVSREKKESFPLTVTSAQKNPTAFYLCASTQDRDRASGANVLTFGAGSRLTVL.

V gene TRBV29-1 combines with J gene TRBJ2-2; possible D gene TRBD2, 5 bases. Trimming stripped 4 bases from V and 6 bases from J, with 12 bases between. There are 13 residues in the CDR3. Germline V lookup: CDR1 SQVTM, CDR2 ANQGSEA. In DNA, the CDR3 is TGCAGCGTTGGGGAGTTTAGGGCCGGGGAGCTGTTTTTT. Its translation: CSVGEFRAGELFF.

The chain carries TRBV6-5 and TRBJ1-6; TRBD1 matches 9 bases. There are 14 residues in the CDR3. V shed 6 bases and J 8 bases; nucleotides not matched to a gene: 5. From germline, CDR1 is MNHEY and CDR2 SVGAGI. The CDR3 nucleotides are TGTGCCAGCAGGCCGGGACAGGGTGATTCACCCCTCCACTTT. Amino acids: CASRPGQGDSPLHF.

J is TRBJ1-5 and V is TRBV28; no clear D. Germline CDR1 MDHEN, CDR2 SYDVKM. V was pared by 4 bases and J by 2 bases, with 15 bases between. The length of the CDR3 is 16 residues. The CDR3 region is CASSSAPRMGNQPQHF. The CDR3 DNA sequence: TGTGCCAGCAGTTCGGCACCAAGGATGGGCAATCAGCCCCAGCATTTT.

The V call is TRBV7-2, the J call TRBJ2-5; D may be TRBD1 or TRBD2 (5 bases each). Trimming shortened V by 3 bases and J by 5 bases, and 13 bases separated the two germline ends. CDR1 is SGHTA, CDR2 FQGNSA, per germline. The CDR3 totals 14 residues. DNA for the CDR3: TGTGCCAGCAGCTTGGACCGGGGCCCGGAGACCCAGTACTTC. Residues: CASSLDRGPETQYF.